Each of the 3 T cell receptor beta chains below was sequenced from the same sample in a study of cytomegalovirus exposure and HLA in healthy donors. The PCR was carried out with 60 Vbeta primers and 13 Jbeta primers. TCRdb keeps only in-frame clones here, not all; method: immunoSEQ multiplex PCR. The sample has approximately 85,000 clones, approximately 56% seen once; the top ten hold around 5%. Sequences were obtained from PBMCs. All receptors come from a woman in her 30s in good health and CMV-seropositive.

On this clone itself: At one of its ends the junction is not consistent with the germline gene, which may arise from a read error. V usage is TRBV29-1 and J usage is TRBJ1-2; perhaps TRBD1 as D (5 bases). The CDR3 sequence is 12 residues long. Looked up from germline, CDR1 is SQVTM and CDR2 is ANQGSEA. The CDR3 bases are TGCAGCGCATCTTATGGGGCGAGTGGCTACCCCTTC. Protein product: CSASYGASGYPF.

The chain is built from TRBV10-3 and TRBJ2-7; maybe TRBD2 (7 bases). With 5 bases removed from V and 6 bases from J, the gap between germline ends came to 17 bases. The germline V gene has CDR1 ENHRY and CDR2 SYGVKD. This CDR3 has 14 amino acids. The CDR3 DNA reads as TGTGCCATCAGTCCTCACCGAGGGGGGGGCGAGCAGTACTTC. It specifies CAISPHRGGGEQYF.

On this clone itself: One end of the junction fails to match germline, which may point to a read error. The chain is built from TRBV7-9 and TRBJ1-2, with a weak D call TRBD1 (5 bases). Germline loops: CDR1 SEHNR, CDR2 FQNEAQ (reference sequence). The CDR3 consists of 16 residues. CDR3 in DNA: TGTTCCAGCAGCTCTAGGGGTTCCGTGCTTAACTATGGCTACACCTTC. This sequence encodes CSSSSRGSVLNYGYTF.